Listed here are 27 T cell receptor beta chains from one sample, sequenced in a study of identical twins. Each CDR3 protein gets one entry after TCRdb re-called the 5' RACE reads with MiXCR. The sample has about 280,000 distinct CDR3 sequences, approximately 8% seen once. The same data also went into a second study, on yellow fever vaccine responses in identical twins.

Specimen: memory (CD45RO+) T cells sorted from blood. The receptors were sampled from a woman aged 18-29 years in good health.

This clonotype turned up a few times. V usage is TRBV3-1 and J usage is TRBJ2-1; D perhaps matches TRBD1 (6 bases). Trimming cost V 5 bases and J 5 bases, with 16 bases left between them. The CDR3 is 15 amino acids. Per germline, CDR1 LGHDT and CDR2 YNNKEL (reference sequence). CDR3 DNA sequence: TGTGCCAGCAGCTCTGGACAGAGCGGAGACAATGAGCAGTTCTTC. Protein sequence: CASSSGQSGDNEQFF.

Turning to this clonotype: A single base separates this from a much larger clone, so it may be a read error. The chain is built from TRBV5-1 and TRBJ2-2; 8 nucleotides line up with TRBD1. V shed 8 bases and J 4 bases; nucleotides not matched to a gene: 4. Germline V gene sequence: CDR1 SGHRS, CDR2 YFSETQ. The CDR3 contains 13 residues. CDR3 loop: CASWTGSTGELFF. CDR3 sequence (DNA): TGCGCCAGTTGGACAGGGAGCACCGGGGAGCTGTTTTTT.

The genes are TRBV3-1 and TRBJ2-3; 10 positions match TRBD2. Germline CDR1 LGHDT, CDR2 YNNKEL (reference sequence). The CDR3 has 15 amino acids. The V segment lost 1 base and the J segment 12 bases; nucleotides outside the gene matches: 10. CDR3 region: CASSQGTSSGGKQYF. CDR3 nucleotide sequence: TGTGCCAGCAGCCAAGGTACTTCTAGCGGGGGCAAACAGTATTTT.

This clonotype appeared many times. CDR3 nucleotide sequence: TGTGCCAGTAGTCCGAAGCGGGTTGGGTACGAGCAGTACTTC. Its protein is CASSPKRVGYEQYF. The J gene is TRBJ2-7, the V gene TRBV19, with D possibly being TRBD2 (6 bases). The CDR3 has 14 residues. V lost 5 bases, J lost 4 bases, and 15 bases lay in between. Germline V lookup: CDR1 LNHDA, CDR2 SQIVND (reference sequence). Supplemented by reference TRBV19 and TRBJ2-7, the full variable domain reads DGGITQSPKYLFRKEGQNVTLSCEQNLNHDAMYWYRQDPGQGLRLIYYSQIVNDFQKGDIAEGYSVSREKKESFPLTVTSAQKNPTAFYLCASSPKRVGYEQYFGPGTRLTVT.

This clonotype was found many times. V is TRBV5-1 and J is TRBJ2-1; tentative D call: TRBD2 (6 bases). Germline CDR1 SGHRS, CDR2 YFSETQ. The CDR3 contains 15 residues. Trimming took 4 bases from V and 1 from J, leaving 12 bases between them. The CDR3 region has the DNA TGCGCCAGCAGCGACGGGACTGGATCCTACAATGAGCAGTTCTTC. Its protein product is CASSDGTGSYNEQFF.

V gene TRBV2 combines with J gene TRBJ1-2; a weak D match, TRBD1 (5 bases). The CDR3 has 11 amino acids. With 7 bases removed from V and 6 bases from J, the gap between germline ends came to 9 bases. Germline assignment: CDR1 SNHLY and CDR2 FYNNEI. This chain's CDR3 is CASTTRDGYTF. The CDR3 nucleotides read TGTGCCAGCACCACCAGGGATGGCTACACCTTC.

The chain carries TRBV11-3 and TRBJ2-2; 7 nucleotides align to TRBD2. The CDR3 is 14 residues long. The V and J ends lost 3 bases and 5 bases, in that order; junction bases with no gene match: 3. Germline-derived CDR1 and CDR2 are SGHNT and YENEEA. CDR3 sequence reads: CASSFAGVTGELFF. For the CDR3, the DNA is TGTGCCAGCAGCTTCGCGGGAGTTACCGGGGAGCTGTTTTTT.

J is TRBJ1-5 and V is TRBV3-1; D gene unclear. Germline assignment: CDR1 LGHDT and CDR2 YNNKEL (reference sequence). Trimming shortened V by 0 bases and J by 9 bases, and 15 bases separated the two germline ends. The CDR3 has 15 residues. The CDR3 region is CASSQDTAAGRPQHF. As DNA, the CDR3 is TGTGCCAGCAGCCAAGATACCGCGGCCGGCCGGCCCCAGCATTTT.

The J gene is TRBJ2-7, the V gene TRBV7-9; a possible D gene is TRBD1 (6 bases). The CDR3 spans 14 residues. The V gene lost 5 bases and the J gene lost 5 bases, with 16 bases spanning the gap. Germline values: CDR1 SEHNR, CDR2 FQNEAQ (reference sequence). In nucleotides, the CDR3 is TGTGCCAGCAGCGGCGGATGGGGGCGGGACGAGCAGTACTTC. This encodes CASSGGWGRDEQYF.

This clonotype was seen more than once but under ten times. CDR3 amino acids: CASSSTSGLSTDTQYF. In DNA, the CDR3 is TGTGCCAGCAGCTCCACTAGCGGGCTAAGCACAGATACGCAGTATTTT. The V and J genes are TRBV6-1 and TRBJ2-3; 9 bases match TRBD2. The germline CDR1 and CDR2 sequences are MNHNS and SASEGT. The CDR3 loop spans 16 amino acids. The J segment lost 0 bases and the V segment lost 6 bases, leaving 7 bases of the junction unmatched.

This clonotype has more than one count but fewer than ten. The gene calls are TRBV7-7 and TRBJ2-5; D might be TRBD1 (6 bases). The V and J ends lost 5 bases and 5 bases respectively, with 15 bases between them. There are 14 residues in the CDR3. Germline V CDR1 and CDR2: SSHAT, FNYEAQ (reference sequence). The CDR3 DNA reads as TGTGCCAGCAGCCCCTTACAGGGTGGGGAGACCCAGTACTTC. It specifies CASSPLQGGETQYF.

This chain joins TRBV19 and TRBJ1-1; D might be TRBD1 (5 bases). Trimming pared 4 bases from V and 5 bases from J, leaving 11 bases between. From germline, CDR1 is LNHDA and CDR2 SQIVND (reference sequence). CDR3 size: 13 residues. The CDR3 is CASSRTRSTEAFF. Here the CDR3 DNA reads TGTGCCAGTAGTAGGACACGGAGTACTGAAGCTTTCTTT.

This clonotype was recorded a few times. The chain carries TRBV5-6 and TRBJ2-3, with D perhaps TRBD2 (6 bases). The CDR3 length is 14 residues. Germline loops: CDR1 SGHDT, CDR2 YYEEEE. The V end was cut by 3 bases, the J end by 4 bases, with 12 bases between. CDR3 protein: CASSSVAVPDTQYF. The CDR3 DNA reads TGTGCCAGCAGCTCGGTAGCGGTGCCAGATACGCAGTATTTT.

This clonotype was detected a few times. This rearrangement joins TRBV12-3 or TRBV12-4 to TRBJ2-1, with 7 bases that match TRBD1. The trim removed 8 bases at V and 0 bases at J, leaving 19 bases unmatched. This CDR3 is built from 19 residues. The DNA of the CDR3 is TGTGCCAGCTTCTCCAGGGGGTCCACTCCACTGAGCTCCTACAATGAGCAGTTCTTC. Its translation is CASFSRGSTPLSSYNEQFF.

The chain is built from TRBV6-1 and TRBJ1-6; the match to TRBD1 covers 10 bases. This CDR3 is built from 17 residues. J was trimmed by 7 bases and V by 6 bases; bases with no gene match: 12. Germline CDR1 and CDR2: MNHNS and SASEGT. The CDR3 reads CASSEPWSTGGNSPLHF. The CDR3 nucleotides read TGTGCCAGCAGCGAGCCCTGGTCGACAGGGGGCAATTCACCCCTCCACTTT.

The chain links TRBV10-1 to TRBJ2-6; the D gene is possibly TRBD1 (5 bases). This CDR3 spans 14 amino acids. Germline assignment: CDR1 WNHNN and CDR2 SYGVQD (reference sequence). The V end lost 5 bases, the J end lost 2 bases, and 7 bases lay between the germline ends. The CDR3 nucleotides are TGCGCCAGCAGTCCAGGGACTGGGGCCAACGTCCTGACTTTC. Encoded protein: CASSPGTGANVLTF.

The CDR3 coding sequence is TGTGCCAGCAAGGTCGGGACAGGGGTAGAGTACACTGAAGCTTTCTTT. This codes for CASKVGTGVEYTEAFF. The rearrangement uses TRBV5-4 and TRBJ1-1, with 10 nucleotides matching TRBD1. Per germline, CDR1 SGHNT and CDR2 YYREEE (reference sequence). The CDR3 loop spans 16 amino acids. The junction had 11 bases not matched to a gene; V was cut back by 6 bases and J by 3 bases.

This sequence joins TRBV7-9 and TRBJ2-2, with D uncertain. The CDR3 sequence is 14 residues long. Germline V gene lookup returns CDR1 SEHNR and CDR2 FQNEAQ (reference sequence). V was cut by 8 bases and J by 0 bases, with 10 bases left in between. CDR3 in DNA: TGTGCCAGCCGTGACACTGCGAACACCGGGGAGCTGTTTTTT. Its translation: CASRDTANTGELFF.

Only a few counts were recorded for this clonotype. The rearrangement uses TRBV6-5 and TRBJ1-1; D is possibly TRBD1 (6 bases). From germline, CDR1 is MNHEY and CDR2 SVGAGI. This CDR3 is 17 amino acids long. V was cut by 0 bases and J by 5 bases, with 19 bases left in between. The CDR3 bases are TGTGCCAGCAGTTACTCAGGGGGGCCCGTGCCGGGGACTGAAGCTTTCTTT. Encoded protein: CASSYSGGPVPGTEAFF.

This clonotype was detected a few times. This sequence joins TRBV3-1 and TRBJ1-4; D gene unclear. The CDR3 spans 17 residues. Germline V gene lookup returns CDR1 LGHDT and CDR2 YNNKEL (reference sequence). V was clipped by 4 bases and J by 0 bases, with 15 bases between them. The CDR3 here is CASSRGWFSTTNEKLFF. The CDR3, as DNA: TGTGCCAGCAGCCGCGGATGGTTTAGTACAACTAATGAAAAACTGTTTTTT.

This clonotype was observed many times. The chain recombines TRBV18 with TRBJ2-1; 16 nucleotides line up with TRBD2. This CDR3 comprises 18 residues. The trim removed 0 bases at V and 6 bases at J, leaving 5 bases unmatched. The germline gives CDR1 KGHSH, CDR2 LQKENI. This chain's CDR3 is CASSPPGLAGGLGNEQFF. DNA for the CDR3: TGTGCCAGCTCACCACCGGGACTAGCGGGAGGGCTTGGCAATGAGCAGTTCTTC. Based on the CDR3 plus reference TRBV18 and TRBJ2-1, the full variable domain is NAGVMQNPRHLVRRRGQEARLRCSPMKGHSHVYWYRQLPEEGLKFMVYLQKENIIDESGMPKERFSAEFPKEGPSILRIQQVVRGDSAAYFCASSPPGLAGGLGNEQFFGPGTRLTVL.

V usage is TRBV27 and J usage is TRBJ1-6; the D gene is possibly TRBD1 (5 bases). The CDR3 spans 13 residues. Per germline, CDR1 MNHEY and CDR2 SMNVEV (reference sequence). Deletions cut 6 bases from V and 13 bases from J, with 16 bases between. The CDR3 region has the DNA TGTGCCAGCAGCCCGACTGGGGCAGGGCCCCTCCACTTT. Protein product: CASSPTGAGPLHF.

The sample holds a few counts of this clonotype. This chain links TRBV20-1 with TRBJ2-3; D is undetermined. Germline CDR1 reads DFQATT; CDR2 reads SNEGSKA (reference sequence). V shed 2 bases and J shed 0 bases, with 9 bases lying between them. The CDR3 has 14 amino acids. CDR3 region: CSARPAGSTDTQYF. CDR3 sequence (DNA): TGCAGTGCTAGACCGGCAGGAAGCACAGATACGCAGTATTTT.

This clonotype was seen repeatedly, ten times or more. The rearrangement links TRBV29-1 to TRBJ2-1; TRBD2 matches at 7 bases. The CDR3 contains 14 residues. With 6 bases clipped from V and 4 bases from J, the junction kept 9 bases outside the gene matches. Germline V lookup: CDR1 SQVTM, CDR2 ANQGSEA. CDR3 in DNA: TGCAGCGTGCGCATCGGACTAGTTTACAATGAGCAGTTCTTC. It encodes CSVRIGLVYNEQFF.

This clonotype was recorded many times. The V and J genes are TRBV29-1 and TRBJ1-1; D uncertain. The CDR3 has 15 residues. The V gene lost 0 bases and the J gene lost 3 bases, with 14 bases spanning the gap. Germline CDR1 is SQVTM and CDR2 is ANQGSEA. The CDR3 DNA is TGCAGCGTTGAAGATGCAATGGGTATCGACACTGAAGCTTTCTTT. Translating gives CSVEDAMGIDTEAFF.

This clonotype was seen many times. The chain links TRBV5-6 to TRBJ1-3; the D gene is possibly TRBD1 (5 bases). From germline, CDR1 is SGHDT and CDR2 YYEEEE. Trimming shortened V by 4 bases and J by 0 bases, and 14 bases separated the two germline ends. This CDR3 is 16 amino acids long. The CDR3 DNA reads TGTGCCAGCAGCCTACGGACACTAAGCTCTGGAAACACCATATATTTT. Its translation is CASSLRTLSSGNTIYF.

The table lists this clonotype with many counts. This sequence joins TRBV5-6 and TRBJ2-5, with D tentatively TRBD1 or TRBD2 (5 bases each). V shed 2 bases and J shed 2 bases, with 10 bases lying between them. Germline assignment: CDR1 SGHDT and CDR2 YYEEEE. CDR3 size: 14 residues. In DNA, the CDR3 is TGTGCCAGCAGCTTAAGGGACGGGCAAGAGACCCAGTACTTC. It codes for CASSLRDGQETQYF.